The text below deals with one T cell receptor beta chain. Its cognate antigen is unknown. The sample comes from a study of T cell responses to AZD1222 COVID-19 vaccine. Study observations and caveats: Seropositive status at baseline applied to only 5 to 7 AZD1222 recipients. Nearly half of unique spike-specific TCRs reportedly avoided B.1.351 and B.1.1.7 mutated regions.

Assay used: immunoSEQ multiplex PCR; TCRdb lists only in-frame clones, some missing. The sample lists about 120,000 clones; approximately 83% were seen once. The length of the CDR3 is 15 residues. Trimming cost V 1 base and J 5 bases; bases outside gene matches: 7. Germline CDR1 and CDR2: LNHDA and SQIVND (reference sequence). The chain recombines TRBV19 with TRBJ2-5, with TRBD2 matching 7 bases. This receptor was taken from an adult in good health. Sequencing was performed on peripheral blood, taken on day 0 of AZD1222 vaccination. The CDR3 nucleotides are TGTGCCAGTAGTATAGGTAGTAGCGGGTCGGAGACCCAGTACTTC. It yields the protein CASSIGSSGSETQYF.